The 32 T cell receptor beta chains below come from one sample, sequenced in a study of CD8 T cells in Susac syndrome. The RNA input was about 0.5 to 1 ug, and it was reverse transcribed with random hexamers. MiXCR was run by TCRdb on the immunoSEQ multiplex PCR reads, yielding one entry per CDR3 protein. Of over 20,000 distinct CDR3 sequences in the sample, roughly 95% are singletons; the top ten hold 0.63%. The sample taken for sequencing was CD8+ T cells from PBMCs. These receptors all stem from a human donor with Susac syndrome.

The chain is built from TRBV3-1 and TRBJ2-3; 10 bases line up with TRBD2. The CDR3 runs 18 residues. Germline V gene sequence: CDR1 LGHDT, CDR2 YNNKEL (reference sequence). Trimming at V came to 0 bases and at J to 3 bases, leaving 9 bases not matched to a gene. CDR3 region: CASSQDFFTSGETDTQYF. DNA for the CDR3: TGTGCCAGCAGCCAAGATTTCTTTACTAGCGGGGAAACAGATACGCAGTATTTT.

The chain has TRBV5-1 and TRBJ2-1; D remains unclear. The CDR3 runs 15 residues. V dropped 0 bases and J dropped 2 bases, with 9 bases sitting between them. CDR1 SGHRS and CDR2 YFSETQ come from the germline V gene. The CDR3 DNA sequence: TGCGCCAGCAGCTTGGTTCCGAGCCCCTACAATGAGCAGTTCTTC. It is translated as CASSLVPSPYNEQFF.

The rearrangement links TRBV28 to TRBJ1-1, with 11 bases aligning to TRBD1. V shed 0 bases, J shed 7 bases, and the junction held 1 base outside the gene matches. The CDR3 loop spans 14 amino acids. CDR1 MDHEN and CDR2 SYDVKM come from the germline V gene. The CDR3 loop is CASSLWGQGVEAFF. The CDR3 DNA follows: TGTGCCAGCAGTTTATGGGGACAGGGGGTTGAAGCTTTCTTT.

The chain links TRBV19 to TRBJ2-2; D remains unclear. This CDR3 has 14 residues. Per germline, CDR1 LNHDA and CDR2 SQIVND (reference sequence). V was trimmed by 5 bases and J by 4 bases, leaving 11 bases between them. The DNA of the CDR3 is TGTGCCAGTAGTTCCGGGTTCCCCACCGGGGAGCTGTTTTTT. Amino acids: CASSSGFPTGELFF.

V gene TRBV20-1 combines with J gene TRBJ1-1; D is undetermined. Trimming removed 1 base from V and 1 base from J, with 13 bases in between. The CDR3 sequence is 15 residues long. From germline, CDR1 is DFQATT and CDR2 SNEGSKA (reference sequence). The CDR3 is CSARGTGDSNTEAFF. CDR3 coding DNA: TGCAGTGCTAGAGGCACCGGGGATTCGAACACTGAAGCTTTCTTT.

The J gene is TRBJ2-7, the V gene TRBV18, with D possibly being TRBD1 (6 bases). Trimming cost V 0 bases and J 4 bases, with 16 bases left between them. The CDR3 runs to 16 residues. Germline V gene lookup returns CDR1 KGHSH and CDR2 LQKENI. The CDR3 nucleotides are TGTGCCAGCTCACCACCGTCAAGCCAGGGGCTGTACGAGCAGTACTTC. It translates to CASSPPSSQGLYEQYF.

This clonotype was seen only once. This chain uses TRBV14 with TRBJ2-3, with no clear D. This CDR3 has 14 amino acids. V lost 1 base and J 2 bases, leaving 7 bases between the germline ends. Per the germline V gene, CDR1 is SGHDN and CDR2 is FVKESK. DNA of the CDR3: TGTGCCAGCAGCCAAGCTCAGGTCACAGATACGCAGTATTTT. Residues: CASSQAQVTDTQYF.

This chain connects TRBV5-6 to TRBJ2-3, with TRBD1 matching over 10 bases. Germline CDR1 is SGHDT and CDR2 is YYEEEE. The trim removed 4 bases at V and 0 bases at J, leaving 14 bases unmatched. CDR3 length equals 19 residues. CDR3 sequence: CASSETGGGGRSSTDTQYF. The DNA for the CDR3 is TGTGCCAGCAGCGAGACAGGGGGCGGGGGCCGTTCGAGCACAGATACGCAGTATTTT.

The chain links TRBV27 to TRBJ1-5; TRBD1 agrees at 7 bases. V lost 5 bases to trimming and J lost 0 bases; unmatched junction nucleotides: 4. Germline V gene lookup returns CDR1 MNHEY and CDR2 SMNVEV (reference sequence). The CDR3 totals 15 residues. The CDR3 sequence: CASSPTGNSNQPQHF. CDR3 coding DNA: TGTGCCAGCAGTCCGACAGGGAATAGCAATCAGCCCCAGCATTTT.

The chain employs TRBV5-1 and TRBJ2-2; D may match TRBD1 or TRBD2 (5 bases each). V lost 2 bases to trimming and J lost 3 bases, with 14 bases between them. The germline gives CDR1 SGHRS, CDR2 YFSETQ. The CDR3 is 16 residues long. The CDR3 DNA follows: TGCGCCAGCAGCTTAGCCGGGACCCTGGACACCGGGGAGCTGTTTTTT. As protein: CASSLAGTLDTGELFF.

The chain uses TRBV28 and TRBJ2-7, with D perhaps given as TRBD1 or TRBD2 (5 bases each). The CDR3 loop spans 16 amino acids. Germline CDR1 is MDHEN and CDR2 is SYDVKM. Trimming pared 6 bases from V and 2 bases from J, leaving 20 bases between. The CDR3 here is CASRGTLGTRAYEQYF. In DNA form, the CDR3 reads TGTGCCAGCAGGGGGACCCTAGGGACCAGGGCCTACGAGCAGTACTTC.

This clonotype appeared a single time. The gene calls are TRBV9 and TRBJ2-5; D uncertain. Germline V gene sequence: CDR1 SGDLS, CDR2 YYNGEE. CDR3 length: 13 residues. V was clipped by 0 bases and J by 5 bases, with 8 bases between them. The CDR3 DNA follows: TGTGCCAGCAGCGTAGTAATGGGGGAGACCCAGTACTTC. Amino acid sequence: CASSVVMGETQYF.

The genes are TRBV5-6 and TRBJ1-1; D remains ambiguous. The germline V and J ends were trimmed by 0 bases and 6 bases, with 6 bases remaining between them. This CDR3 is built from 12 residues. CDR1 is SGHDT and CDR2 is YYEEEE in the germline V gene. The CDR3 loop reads CASSLAGSEAFF. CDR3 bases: TGTGCCAGCAGCTTGGCCGGATCTGAAGCTTTCTTT.

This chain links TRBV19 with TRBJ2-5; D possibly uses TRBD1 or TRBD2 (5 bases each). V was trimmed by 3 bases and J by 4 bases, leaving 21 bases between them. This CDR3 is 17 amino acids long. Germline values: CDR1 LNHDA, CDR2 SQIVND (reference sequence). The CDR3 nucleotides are TGTGCCAGTAGTATTGGGTTTGGACGGGGCGGATTAGAGACCCAGTACTTC. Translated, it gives CASSIGFGRGGLETQYF.

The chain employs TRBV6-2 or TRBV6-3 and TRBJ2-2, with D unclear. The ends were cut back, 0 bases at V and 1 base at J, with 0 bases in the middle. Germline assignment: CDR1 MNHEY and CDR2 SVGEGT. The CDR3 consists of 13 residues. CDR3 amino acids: CASSYSNTGELFF. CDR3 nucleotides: TGTGCCAGCAGTTACTCGAACACCGGGGAGCTGTTTTTT.

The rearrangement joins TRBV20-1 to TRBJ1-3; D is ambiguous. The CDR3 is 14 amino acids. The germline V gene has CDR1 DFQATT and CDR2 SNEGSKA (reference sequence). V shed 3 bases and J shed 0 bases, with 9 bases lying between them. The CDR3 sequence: CSASNRSSGNTIYF. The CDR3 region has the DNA TGCAGTGCTAGTAACCGTTCCTCTGGAAACACCATATATTTT.

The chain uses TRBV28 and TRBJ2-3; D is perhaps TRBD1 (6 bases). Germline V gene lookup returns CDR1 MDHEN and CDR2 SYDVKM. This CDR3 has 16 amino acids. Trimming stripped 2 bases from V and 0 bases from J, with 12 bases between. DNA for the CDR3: TGTGCCAGCAGTTTAGTCAGGGGCCCTAGCACAGATACGCAGTATTTT. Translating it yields CASSLVRGPSTDTQYF.

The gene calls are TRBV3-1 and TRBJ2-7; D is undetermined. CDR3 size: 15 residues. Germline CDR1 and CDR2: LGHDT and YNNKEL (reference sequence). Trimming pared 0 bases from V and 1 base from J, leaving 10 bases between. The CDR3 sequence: CASSQELVTSYEQYF. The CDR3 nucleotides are TGTGCCAGCAGCCAAGAGTTGGTTACTTCCTACGAGCAGTACTTC.

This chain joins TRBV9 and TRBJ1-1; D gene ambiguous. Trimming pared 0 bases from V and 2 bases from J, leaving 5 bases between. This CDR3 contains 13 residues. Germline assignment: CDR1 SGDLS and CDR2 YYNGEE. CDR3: CASSVDQNTEAFF. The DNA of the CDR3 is TGTGCCAGCAGCGTAGATCAAAACACTGAAGCTTTCTTT.

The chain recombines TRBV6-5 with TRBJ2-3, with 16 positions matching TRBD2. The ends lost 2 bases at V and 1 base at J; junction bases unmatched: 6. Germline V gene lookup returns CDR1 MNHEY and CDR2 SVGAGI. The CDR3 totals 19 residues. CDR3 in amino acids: CASSYQGLAGGTRTDTQYF. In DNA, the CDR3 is TGTGCCAGCAGTTACCAGGGACTAGCGGGGGGGACGCGCACAGATACGCAGTATTTT.

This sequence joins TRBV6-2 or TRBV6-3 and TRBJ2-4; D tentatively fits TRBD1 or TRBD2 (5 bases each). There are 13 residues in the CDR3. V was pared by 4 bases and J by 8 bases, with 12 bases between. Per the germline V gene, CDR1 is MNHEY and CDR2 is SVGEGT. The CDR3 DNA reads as TGTGCCAGCAGTTGGGACCCCGGAGACATTCAGTACTTC. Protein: CASSWDPGDIQYF.

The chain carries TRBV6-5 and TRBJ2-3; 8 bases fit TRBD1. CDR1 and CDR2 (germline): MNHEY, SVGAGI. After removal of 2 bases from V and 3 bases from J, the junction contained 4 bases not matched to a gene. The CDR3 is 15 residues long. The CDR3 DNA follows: TGTGCCAGCAGTTACCAACAGGGGGAAACAGATACGCAGTATTTT. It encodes CASSYQQGETDTQYF.

DNA of the CDR3: TGCAGTGCTAGAGTAACAGGGACGTACACTGAAGCTTTCTTT. Its translation: CSARVTGTYTEAFF. The chain couples TRBV20-1 to TRBJ1-1; a possible D gene is TRBD1 (6 bases). Germline V lookup: CDR1 DFQATT, CDR2 SNEGSKA (reference sequence). With 1 base removed from V and 3 bases from J, the gap between germline ends came to 12 bases. The CDR3 runs 14 residues.

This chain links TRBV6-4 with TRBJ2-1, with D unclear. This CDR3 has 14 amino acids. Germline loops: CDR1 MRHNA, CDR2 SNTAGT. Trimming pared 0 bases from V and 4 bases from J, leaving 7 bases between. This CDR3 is CASSDSGGYNEQFF. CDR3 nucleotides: TGTGCCAGCAGTGACTCTGGCGGATACAATGAGCAGTTCTTC.

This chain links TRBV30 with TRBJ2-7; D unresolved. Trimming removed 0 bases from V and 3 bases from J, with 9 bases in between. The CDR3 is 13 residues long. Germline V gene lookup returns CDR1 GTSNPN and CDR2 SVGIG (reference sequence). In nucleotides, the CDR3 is TGTGCCTGGAGTGTAGGGCGCCTCTACGAGCAGTACTTC. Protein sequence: CAWSVGRLYEQYF.

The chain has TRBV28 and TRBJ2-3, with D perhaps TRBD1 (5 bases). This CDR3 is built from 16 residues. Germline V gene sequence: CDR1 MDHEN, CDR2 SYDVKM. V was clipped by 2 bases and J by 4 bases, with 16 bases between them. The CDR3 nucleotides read TGTGCCAGCAGTTTAAAGTTCCAGGGATCGGCAGATACGCAGTATTTT. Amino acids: CASSLKFQGSADTQYF.

CDR3 sequence: CATLGGAYNSPLHF. The CDR3 DNA is TGTGCCACTCTGGGGGGGGCTTATAATTCACCCCTCCACTTT. J is TRBJ1-6 and V is TRBV6-5; D may be TRBD1 (6 bases). Between the trimmed V and J ends, which lost 10 bases and 4 bases, there was a span of 14 bases. Germline assignment: CDR1 MNHEY and CDR2 SVGAGI. This CDR3 is built from 14 residues.

This CDR3 is CAISEGGSGSVNTEAFF. The DNA of the CDR3 is TGTGCCATCAGTGAGGGGGGCTCAGGGTCAGTGAACACTGAAGCTTTCTTT. J is TRBJ1-1 and V is TRBV10-3, with a possible D match to TRBD1 (6 bases). The germline V gene encodes CDR1 ENHRY and CDR2 SYGVKD. The CDR3 runs 17 residues. Trimming took off 2 bases at V and 0 bases at J, with 16 bases between the two ends.

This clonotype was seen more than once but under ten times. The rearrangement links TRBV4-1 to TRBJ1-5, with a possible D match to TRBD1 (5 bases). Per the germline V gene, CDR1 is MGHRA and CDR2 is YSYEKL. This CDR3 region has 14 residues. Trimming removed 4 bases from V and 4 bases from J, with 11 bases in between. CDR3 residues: CASSPRTGNQPQHF. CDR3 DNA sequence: TGCGCCAGCAGCCCCCGTACAGGAAATCAGCCCCAGCATTTT.

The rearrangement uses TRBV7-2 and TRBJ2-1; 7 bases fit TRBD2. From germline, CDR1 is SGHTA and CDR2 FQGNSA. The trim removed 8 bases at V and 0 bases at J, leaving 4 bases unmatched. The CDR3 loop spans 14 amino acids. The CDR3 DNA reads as TGTGCCAGCGTGGGGGGGAGCTCCTACAATGAGCAGTTCTTC. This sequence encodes CASVGGSSYNEQFF.

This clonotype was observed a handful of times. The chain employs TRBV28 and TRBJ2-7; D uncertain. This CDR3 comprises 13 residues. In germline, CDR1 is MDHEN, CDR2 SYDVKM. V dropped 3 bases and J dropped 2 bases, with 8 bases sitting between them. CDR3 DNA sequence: TGTGCCAGCAGTTTCGGGCAGACCTACGAGCAGTACTTC. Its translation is CASSFGQTYEQYF.

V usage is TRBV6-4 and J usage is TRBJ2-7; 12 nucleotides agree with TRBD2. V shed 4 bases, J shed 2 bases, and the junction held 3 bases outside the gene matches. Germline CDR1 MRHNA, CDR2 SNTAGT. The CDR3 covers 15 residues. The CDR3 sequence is CASSVSSGGAYEQYF. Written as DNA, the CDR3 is TGTGCCAGCAGTGTGTCTAGCGGGGGGGCCTACGAGCAGTACTTC.